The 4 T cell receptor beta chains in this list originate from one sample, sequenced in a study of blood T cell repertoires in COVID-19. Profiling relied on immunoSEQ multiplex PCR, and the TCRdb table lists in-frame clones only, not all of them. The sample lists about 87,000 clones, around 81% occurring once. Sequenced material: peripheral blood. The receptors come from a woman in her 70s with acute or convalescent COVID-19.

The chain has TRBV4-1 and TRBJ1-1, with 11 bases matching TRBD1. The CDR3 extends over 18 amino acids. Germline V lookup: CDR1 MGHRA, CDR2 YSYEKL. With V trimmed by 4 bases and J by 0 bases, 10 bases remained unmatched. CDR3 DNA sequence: TGCGCCAGCAGCCCGGACAGGGGGCCCTCCGGTTTGAACACTGAAGCTTTCTTT. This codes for CASSPDRGPSGLNTEAFF.

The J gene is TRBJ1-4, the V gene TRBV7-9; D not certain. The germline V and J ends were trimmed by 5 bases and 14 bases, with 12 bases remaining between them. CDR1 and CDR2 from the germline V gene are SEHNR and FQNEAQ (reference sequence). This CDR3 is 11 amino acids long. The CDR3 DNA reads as TGTGCCAGCAGCCAAACTCGGTTGCTGTTTTTT. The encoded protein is CASSQTRLLFF. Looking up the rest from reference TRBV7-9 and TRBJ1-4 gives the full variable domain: DTGVSQNPRHKITKRGQNVTFRCDPISEHNRLYWYRQTLGQGPEFLTYFQNEAQLEKSRLLSDRFSAERPKGSFSTLEIQRTEQGDSAMYLCASSQTRLLFFGSGTQLSVL.

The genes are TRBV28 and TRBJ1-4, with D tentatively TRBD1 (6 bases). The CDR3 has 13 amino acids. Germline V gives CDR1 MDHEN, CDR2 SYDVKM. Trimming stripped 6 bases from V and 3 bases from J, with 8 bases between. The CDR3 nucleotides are TGTGCCAGCAGAGGGGGTCCTAATGAAAAACTGTTTTTT. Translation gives CASRGGPNEKLFF.

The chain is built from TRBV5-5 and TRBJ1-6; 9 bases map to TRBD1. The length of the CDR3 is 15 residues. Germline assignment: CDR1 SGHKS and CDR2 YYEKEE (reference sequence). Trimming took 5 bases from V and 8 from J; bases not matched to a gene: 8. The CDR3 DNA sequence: TGTGCCAGCAGGCACCGGGACAGGGATTATTCACCCCTCCACTTT. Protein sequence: CASRHRDRDYSPLHF.